The clone carrying this TCR beta chain was found a few times. The antigen is undetermined. This sample was taken from a study of tumor and adjacent non-tumor tissue in lung cancer. Whole-study findings and limits: Compared with tumor, normal lung showed significantly lower TCR diversity.

RNA was extracted from bulk tissue without any cell sorting. The CDR3 contains 15 residues. V shed 2 bases and J shed 5 bases, with 16 bases lying between them. Germline V gene lookup returns CDR1 SGHNT and CDR2 YYREEE (reference sequence). The library came from three nested PCR rounds adapted from ARM-PCR protocols. Via MiXCR, TCRdb re-called the multiplex PCR reads, giving one row per CDR3 protein. Altogether under 150,000 distinct CDR3 sequences are present, around 61% being singletons, with the ten largest covering about 20%. This sequence originates from a man in his fifties or sixties with small cell lung cancer. The sample comprised lung tumor tissue. The genes are TRBV5-4 and TRBJ1-2; D gene uncertain. Written as DNA, the CDR3 is TGTGCCAGCAGCTTCGGCCGTCCTAAACTTTATGGCTACACCTTC. Protein product: CASSFGRPKLYGYTF. The whole variable domain, remainder taken from reference TRBV5-4 and TRBJ1-2, is ETGVTQSPTHLIKTRGQQVTLRCSSQSGHNTVSWYQQALGQGPQFIFQYYREEENGRGNFPPRFSGLQFPNYSSELNVNALELDDSALYLCASSFGRPKLYGYTFGSGTRLTVV.